The TCR beta chain described here comes from a study of blood T cell repertoires in COVID-19. Looking at the study overall: From the United States, Italy and Spain came samples of acute and convalescent COVID-19. Sources were T cells, B-cell-depleted T cells, or PBMCs; the material itself was cDNA or gDNA.

In the original workflow: Amplified reference gene primers provided the basis for estimating nucleated cell counts. Method: immunoSEQ multiplex PCR; TCRdb's copy keeps in-frame clones and lacks some. V, J and clone size are those of that table, while D and trimming were read from the DNA. This table has hundreds of thousands of clones, around 80% appearing once. The germline gives CDR1 SGHNT, CDR2 YYREEE (reference sequence). V lost 0 bases and J 5 bases, leaving 6 bases between the germline ends. The CDR3 sequence is 14 residues long. The sequence was collected from a woman of 80 years or more with acute or convalescent COVID-19. The sequenced material came from peripheral blood. This chain connects TRBV5-4 to TRBJ1-6; D perhaps matches TRBD1 (6 bases). The chain's CDR3 is CASSLDRDNSPLHF. The CDR3 coding sequence is TGTGCCAGCAGCTTGGACAGGGATAATTCACCCCTCCACTTT.